The next 3 T cell receptor beta chains were all read from a single sample in a study of cytomegalovirus exposure and HLA in healthy donors. Use of 60 Vbeta and 13 Jbeta primers characterized the PCR. Profiled with immunoSEQ multiplex PCR; TCRdb holds only in-frame clones, not every one. The repertoire holds about 210,000 clones, with about four fifths as singletons. What was sequenced was PBMCs. The source is a woman between 50 and 59 years old in good health and CMV-seropositive.

The chain has TRBV18 and TRBJ1-2; D remains ambiguous. Germline-derived CDR1 and CDR2 are KGHSH and LQKENI. V was trimmed by 4 bases and J by 0 bases, leaving 12 bases between them. The CDR3 covers 15 residues. Written as DNA, the CDR3 is TGTGCCAGCTCACGAGCGCCGGGTGCTAACTATGGCTACACCTTC. Amino acids: CASSRAPGANYGYTF.

The genes are TRBV5-1 and TRBJ2-1; TRBD1 aligns across 8 bases. Germline-derived CDR1 and CDR2 are SGHRS and YFSETQ. Trimming at V came to 4 bases and at J to 8 bases, leaving 11 bases not matched to a gene. The CDR3 length is 15 residues. CDR3 sequence: CASSPKSDRVYEQFF. The CDR3, as DNA: TGCGCCAGCAGCCCAAAGTCGGACAGGGTGTATGAGCAGTTCTTC.

For this clone: Relative to the germline gene, one junction end is altered; a read error may explain this. The V and J genes are TRBV5-6 and TRBJ1-1; tentatively, D is TRBD1 (6 bases). CDR3 length: 12 residues. Germline V gene lookup returns CDR1 SGHDT and CDR2 YYEEEE. The CDR3 nucleotides are TGTGCCAGCGGGAGGGGGGTCCAAGTGGTTTCTTTT. Amino acid sequence: CASGRGVQVVSF.